The 4 T cell receptor beta chains in this list originate from one sample, sequenced in a study of blood T cell repertoires in COVID-19. Sequencing used immunoSEQ multiplex PCR; TCRdb keeps in-frame clones, though not all of them. The sample has 200,000 to 250,000 clones, 83% seen once. The sequenced material came from peripheral blood. These TCRs come from a woman younger than 45 with COVID-19, enrolled during active disease.

The V and J genes are TRBV9 and TRBJ2-5; 7 positions match TRBD1. The CDR3 runs to 16 residues. The germline gives CDR1 SGDLS, CDR2 YYNGEE. V dropped 1 base and J dropped 4; count of bases not matched to a gene: 10. This CDR3 is CASSVFGAGGRETQYF. DNA for the CDR3: TGTGCCAGCAGCGTATTTGGGGCAGGGGGTAGAGAGACCCAGTACTTC. Together with reference TRBV9 and TRBJ2-5, the CDR3 gives the full variable domain: DSGVTQTPKHLITATGQRVTLRCSPRSGDLSVYWYQQSLDQGLQFLIQYYNGEERAKGNILERFSAQQFPDLHSELNLSSLELGDSALYFCASSVFGAGGRETQYFGPGTRLLVL.

The rearrangement joins TRBV5-8 to TRBJ1-2; D gene uncertain. This CDR3 comprises 14 residues. The V gene's germline CDR1 is SGHTS and CDR2 YDEGEE. V was shortened by 0 bases and J by 0 bases, with 6 bases between the two germline ends. The DNA for the CDR3 is TGTGCCAGCAGCTTGGTCGGTTCTAACTATGGCTACACCTTC. It encodes CASSLVGSNYGYTF.

As for this clone: A much larger clone lies a single base off, so this may be a read error. The chain is built from TRBV6-2 or TRBV6-3 and TRBJ1-1; 7 positions agree with TRBD1. This CDR3 region has 14 residues. The V gene's germline CDR1 is MNHEY and CDR2 SVGEGT. Trimming took 6 bases from V and 0 from J; bases not matched to a gene: 4. CDR3: CASSWGQLNTEAFF. In DNA form, the CDR3 reads TGTGCCAGCAGCTGGGGACAGCTGAACACTGAAGCTTTCTTT.

This clone was seen only a few times. The V and J genes are TRBV12-3 or TRBV12-4 and TRBJ1-1; 7 positions match TRBD1. J lost 10 bases, V lost 6 bases, and 8 bases had no gene match. This CDR3 has 12 amino acids. The DNA of the CDR3 is TGTGCCAGCAGGCCCGGACAGGATGGAGCTTTCTTT. Translating it yields CASRPGQDGAFF.